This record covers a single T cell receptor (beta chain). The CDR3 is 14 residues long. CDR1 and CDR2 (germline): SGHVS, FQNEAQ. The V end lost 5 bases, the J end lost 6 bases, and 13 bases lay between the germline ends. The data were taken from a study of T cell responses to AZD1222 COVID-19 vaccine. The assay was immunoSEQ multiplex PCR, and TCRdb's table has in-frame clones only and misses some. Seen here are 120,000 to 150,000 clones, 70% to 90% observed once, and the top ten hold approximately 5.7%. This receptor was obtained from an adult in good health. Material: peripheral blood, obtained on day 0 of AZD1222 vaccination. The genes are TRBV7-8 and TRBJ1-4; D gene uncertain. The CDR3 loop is CASSALRLDEKLFF. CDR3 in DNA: TGTGCCAGCAGCGCCCTCAGGTTAGATGAAAAACTGTTTTTT.